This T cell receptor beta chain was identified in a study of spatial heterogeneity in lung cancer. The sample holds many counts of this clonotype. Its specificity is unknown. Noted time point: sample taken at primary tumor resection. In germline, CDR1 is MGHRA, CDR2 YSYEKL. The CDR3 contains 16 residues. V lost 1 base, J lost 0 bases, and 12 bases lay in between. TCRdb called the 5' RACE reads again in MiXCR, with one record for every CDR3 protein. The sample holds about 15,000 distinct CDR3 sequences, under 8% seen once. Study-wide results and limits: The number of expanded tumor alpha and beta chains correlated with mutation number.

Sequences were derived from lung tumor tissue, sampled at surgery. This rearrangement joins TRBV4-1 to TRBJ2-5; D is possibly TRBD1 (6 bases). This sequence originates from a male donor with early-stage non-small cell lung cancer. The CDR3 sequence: CASSQAGYRDQETQYF. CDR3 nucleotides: TGCGCCAGCAGCCAAGCAGGATACAGGGACCAAGAGACCCAGTACTTC.